Below are 9 T cell receptor beta chains sequenced from a single sample in a study of T cells in Graves' hyperthyroidism and ophthalmopathy. TCR beta CDR3 sequences were amplified from RNA transcripts. HTBI primers were employed in a first-round RT-PCR of the TCR CDR3. TCRdb itself ran the multiplex PCR reads through MiXCR, one entry per CDR3 protein. The sample includes 700,000 to 950,000 distinct CDR3 sequences, roughly a third of them seen just once. The sample comprised blood. The receptors were sampled from a woman between 35 and 50 years old with Graves' hyperthyroidism.

The J gene is TRBJ2-5, the V gene TRBV7-2, with 13 bases lining up with TRBD2. CDR1 is SGHTA, CDR2 FQGNSA, per germline. The trim removed 4 bases at V and 4 bases at J, leaving 6 bases unmatched. The CDR3 consists of 16 residues. The CDR3 here is CASSYGLAGEGETQYF. The CDR3 nucleotides read TGTGCCAGCAGCTACGGACTAGCGGGAGAAGGAGAGACCCAGTACTTC.

Details on this clonotype: The junction does not match germline at one end; this may be a read error. The chain carries TRBV7-9 and TRBJ1-6; the D gene is possibly TRBD1 (5 bases). Germline assignment: CDR1 SEHNR and CDR2 FQNEAQ (reference sequence). The CDR3 has 14 amino acids. CDR3 bases: TGCGCCAGCAGCCTAGGGGCAGCCAATTCACCCCTCCACTTT. Translated, it gives CASSLGAANSPLHF.

This clonotype has more than one count but fewer than ten. This chain uses TRBV11-2 with TRBJ2-2; weak D call: TRBD2 (5 bases). V was pared by 2 bases and J by 4 bases, with 14 bases between. Germline V gene sequence: CDR1 SGHAT, CDR2 FQNNGV. This CDR3 has 16 residues. The CDR3 sequence: CASSLIRLTGTGELFF. The CDR3 DNA follows: TGTGCCAGCAGCTTAATTCGACTAACGGGCACCGGGGAGCTGTTTTTT. Variable domain in full (rest from reference TRBV11-2 and TRBJ2-2): EAGVAQSPRYKIIEKRQSVAFWCNPISGHATLYWYQQILGQGPKLLIQFQNNGVVDDSQLPKDRFSAERLKGVDSTLKIQPAKLEDSAVYLCASSLIRLTGTGELFFGEGSRLTVL.

There are many counts of this clonotype. This chain links TRBV7-8 with TRBJ2-7; 10 positions match TRBD1. The trim removed 5 bases at V and 4 bases at J, leaving 11 bases unmatched. Germline values: CDR1 SGHVS, CDR2 FQNEAQ. The CDR3 length is 16 residues. CDR3 sequence (DNA): TGTGCCAGCAGCCATACGCGACAGGGGGCATGGTACGAGCAGTACTTC. Translating gives CASSHTRQGAWYEQYF.

This clonotype was seen many times. The J gene is TRBJ2-2, the V gene TRBV20-1; D uncertain. This CDR3 region has 14 residues. V lost 3 bases and J 4 bases, leaving 12 bases between the germline ends. The germline V gene has CDR1 DFQATT and CDR2 SNEGSKA (reference sequence). CDR3 protein: CSARGRLGTGELFF. The DNA for the CDR3 is TGCAGTGCTAGGGGCAGGCTTGGCACCGGGGAGCTGTTTTTT.

This clonotype showed up many times. This chain uses TRBV7-9 with TRBJ2-7; 8 bases are a match to TRBD1. Germline CDR1 SEHNR, CDR2 FQNEAQ (reference sequence). Losses at the gene ends were 5 bases for V and 6 bases for J; bases not matched to a gene: 12. The CDR3 length is 15 residues. The CDR3 loop reads CASSPRDRTPIEQYF. CDR3 nucleotides: TGTGCCAGCAGCCCCAGGGACAGGACACCTATCGAGCAGTACTTC. The variable domain in full, with the rest retrieved from reference TRBV7-9 and TRBJ2-7, is DTGVSQNPRHKITKRGQNVTFRCDPISEHNRLYWYRQTLGQGPEFLTYFQNEAQLEKSRLLSDRFSAERPKGSFSTLEIQRTEQGDSAMYLCASSPRDRTPIEQYFGPGTRLTVT.

V usage is TRBV4-1 and J usage is TRBJ2-5, with D unclear. Looked up from germline, CDR1 is MGHRA and CDR2 is YSYEKL. V was clipped by 5 bases and J by 4 bases, with 11 bases between them. The CDR3 runs 13 residues. CDR3 nucleotides: TGCGCCAGCAGCAAAGGAAGATTAGAGACCCAGTACTTC. It specifies CASSKGRLETQYF.

This clonotype was recorded many times. The rearrangement joins TRBV29-1 to TRBJ1-1; D is uncertain. The CDR3 spans 12 residues. V shed 8 bases and J shed 5 bases, with 15 bases lying between them. Per the germline V gene, CDR1 is SQVTM and CDR2 is ANQGSEA. In DNA, the CDR3 is TGCAGCATACGGTCCCGAGGTACTGAAGCTTTCTTT. Protein: CSIRSRGTEAFF.

The chain recombines TRBV2 with TRBJ1-1; D gene uncertain. Trimming removed 4 bases from V and 8 bases from J, with 14 bases in between. CDR1 is SNHLY, CDR2 FYNNEI, per germline. The CDR3 loop spans 13 amino acids. As DNA, the CDR3 is TGTGCCAGCAGTGCACCTGAGTCGGTGGAAGCTTTCTTT. This sequence encodes CASSAPESVEAFF.